This paragraph reports one T cell receptor beta chain. Its antigen is unknown. Primed by a sample-barcoded 5' primer and a J-beta primer mix, a second PCR proceeded for about 7 to 11 cycles. TCRdb fed the 5' RACE reads into MiXCR, producing one record per CDR3 protein. The sample lists about 780,000 distinct CDR3 sequences, 35% to 60% seen once, with 18% in the top ten. The sample providers were healthy Caucasian people from Russia, aged roughly 6 to 90. Investigators took 9.5 to 10 milliliters of peripheral blood from every donor. The data originate from a study of blood T cells in healthy people across ages. Study-wide results and limits: Per-million-T-cell TCR beta diversity fell roughly linearly with age.

The CDR3 spans 16 residues. Between the trimmed V and J ends, which lost 6 bases and 0 bases, there was a span of 17 bases. The sequence was obtained from a man aged 80 or over in good health. Sample: blood. The chain combines TRBV12-3 or TRBV12-4 with TRBJ2-5, with D possibly being TRBD2 (6 bases). The CDR3 spells CASSPGLLTYQETQYF. The DNA of the CDR3 is TGTGCCAGCAGCCCCGGACTACTGACCTACCAAGAGACCCAGTACTTC.